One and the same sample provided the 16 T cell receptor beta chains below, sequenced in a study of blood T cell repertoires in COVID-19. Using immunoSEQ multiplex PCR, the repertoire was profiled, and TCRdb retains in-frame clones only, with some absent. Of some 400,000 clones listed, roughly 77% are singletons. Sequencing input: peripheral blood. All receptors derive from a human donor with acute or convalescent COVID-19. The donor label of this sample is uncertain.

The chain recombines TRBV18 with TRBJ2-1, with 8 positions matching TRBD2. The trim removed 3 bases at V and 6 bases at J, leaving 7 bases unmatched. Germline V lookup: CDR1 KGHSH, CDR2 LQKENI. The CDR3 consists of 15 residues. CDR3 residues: CASSPVPGLGNEQFF. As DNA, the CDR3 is TGTGCCAGCTCACCCGTCCCGGGACTAGGCAATGAGCAGTTCTTC.

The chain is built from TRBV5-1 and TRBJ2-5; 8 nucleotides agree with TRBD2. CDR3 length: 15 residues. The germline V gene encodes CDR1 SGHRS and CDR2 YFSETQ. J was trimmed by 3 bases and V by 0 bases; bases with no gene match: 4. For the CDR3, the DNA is TGCGCCAGCAGCTTGGGACTAGCGCCTAAAGAGACCCAGTACTTC. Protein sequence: CASSLGLAPKETQYF.

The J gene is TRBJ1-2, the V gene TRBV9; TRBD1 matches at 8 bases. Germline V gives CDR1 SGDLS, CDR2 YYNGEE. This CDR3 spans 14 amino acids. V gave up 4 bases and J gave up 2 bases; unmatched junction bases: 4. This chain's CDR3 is CASSLDRANYGYTF. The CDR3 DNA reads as TGTGCCAGCAGCTTGGACAGGGCCAACTATGGCTACACCTTC.

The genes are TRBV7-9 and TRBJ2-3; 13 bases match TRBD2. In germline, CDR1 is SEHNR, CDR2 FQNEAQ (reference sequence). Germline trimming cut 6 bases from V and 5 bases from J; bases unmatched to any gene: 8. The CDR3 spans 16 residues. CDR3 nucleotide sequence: TGTGCCAGCAGACAACTAGCGGGGGGGCTAAAAGATACGCAGTATTTT. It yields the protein CASRQLAGGLKDTQYF.

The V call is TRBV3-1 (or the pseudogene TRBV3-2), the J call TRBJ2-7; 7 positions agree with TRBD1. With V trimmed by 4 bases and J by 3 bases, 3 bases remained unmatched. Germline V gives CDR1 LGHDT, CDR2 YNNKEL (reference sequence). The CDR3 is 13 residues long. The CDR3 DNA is TGTGCCAGCAGCCGACAGGGTCTCTACGAGCAGTACTTC. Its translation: CASSRQGLYEQYF.

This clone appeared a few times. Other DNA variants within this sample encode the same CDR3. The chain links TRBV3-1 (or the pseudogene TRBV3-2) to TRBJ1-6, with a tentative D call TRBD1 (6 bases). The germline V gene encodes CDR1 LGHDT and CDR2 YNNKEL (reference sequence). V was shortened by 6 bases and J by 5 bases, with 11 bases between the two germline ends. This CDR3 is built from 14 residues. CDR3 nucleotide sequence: TGTGCCAGCAGTCCTCGGACAGATAATTCACCCCTCCACTTT. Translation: CASSPRTDNSPLHF.

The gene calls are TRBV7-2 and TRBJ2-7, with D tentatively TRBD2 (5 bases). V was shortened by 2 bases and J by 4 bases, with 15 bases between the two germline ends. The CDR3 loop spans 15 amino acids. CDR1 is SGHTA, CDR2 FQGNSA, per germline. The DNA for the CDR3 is TGTGCCAGCAGCTTAACCGACTATGGGATTTACGAGCAGTACTTC. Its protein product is CASSLTDYGIYEQYF.

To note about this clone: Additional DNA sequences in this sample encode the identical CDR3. CDR3 in DNA: TGTGCCAGCTCACCCGGGACACAAGCTAACTATGGCTACACCTTC. It translates to CASSPGTQANYGYTF. The rearrangement joins TRBV18 to TRBJ1-2; TRBD1 is a possible D gene (6 bases). The CDR3 covers 15 residues. Trimming shortened V by 3 bases and J by 0 bases, and 11 bases separated the two germline ends. Germline loops: CDR1 KGHSH, CDR2 LQKENI. The full variable domain, completed using reference TRBV18 and TRBJ1-2, is NAGVMQNPRHLVRRRGQEARLRCSPMKGHSHVYWYRQLPEEGLKFMVYLQKENIIDESGMPKERFSAEFPKEGPSILRIQQVVRGDSAAYFCASSPGTQANYGYTFGSGTRLTVV.

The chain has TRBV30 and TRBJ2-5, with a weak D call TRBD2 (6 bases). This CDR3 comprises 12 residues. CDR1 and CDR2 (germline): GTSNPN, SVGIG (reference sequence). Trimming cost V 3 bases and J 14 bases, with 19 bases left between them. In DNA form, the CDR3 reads TGTGCCTGGAGCTTAACCCGGGACTTAATCTACTTC. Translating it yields CAWSLTRDLIYF.

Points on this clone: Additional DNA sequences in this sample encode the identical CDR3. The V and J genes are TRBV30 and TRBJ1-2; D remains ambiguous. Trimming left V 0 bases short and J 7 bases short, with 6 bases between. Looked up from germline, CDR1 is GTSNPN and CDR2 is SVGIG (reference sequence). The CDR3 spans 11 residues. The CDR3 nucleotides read TGTGCCTGGAGTGTACTTCGTGGCTACACCTTC. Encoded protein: CAWSVLRGYTF.

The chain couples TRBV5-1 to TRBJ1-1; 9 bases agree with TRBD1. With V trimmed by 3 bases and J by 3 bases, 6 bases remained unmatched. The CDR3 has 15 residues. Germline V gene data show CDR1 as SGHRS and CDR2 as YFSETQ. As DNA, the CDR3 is TGCGCCAGCAGCTGGAAGGACAGGGGATACACTGAAGCTTTCTTT. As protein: CASSWKDRGYTEAFF.

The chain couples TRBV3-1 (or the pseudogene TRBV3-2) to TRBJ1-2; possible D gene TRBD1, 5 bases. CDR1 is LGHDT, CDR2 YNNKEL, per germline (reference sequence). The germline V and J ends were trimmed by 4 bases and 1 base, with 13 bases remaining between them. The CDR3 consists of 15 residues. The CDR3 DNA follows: TGTGCCAGCAGCCTTTGGGAAAGGGGTAACTATGGCTACACCTTC. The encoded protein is CASSLWERGNYGYTF.

CDR3 bases: TGTGCCAGCAGGCCTAGAGCGGAACAGCGGCAGTTCTTC. It codes for CASRPRAEQRQFF. This sequence joins TRBV28 and TRBJ2-1, with a weak D call TRBD2 (5 bases). This CDR3 is built from 13 residues. V was trimmed by 6 bases and J by 12 bases, leaving 18 bases between them. The germline gives CDR1 MDHEN, CDR2 SYDVKM.

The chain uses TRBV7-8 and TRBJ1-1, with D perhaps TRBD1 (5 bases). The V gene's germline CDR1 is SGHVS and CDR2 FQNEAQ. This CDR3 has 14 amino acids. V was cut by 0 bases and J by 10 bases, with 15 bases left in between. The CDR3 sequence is CASSLALGGSVAFF. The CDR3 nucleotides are TGTGCCAGCAGCTTAGCGCTCGGGGGGAGCGTAGCTTTCTTT. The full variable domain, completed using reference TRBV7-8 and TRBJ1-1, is GAGVSQSPRYKVAKRGQDVALRCDPISGHVSLFWYQQALGQGPEFLTYFQNEAQLDKSGLPSDRFFAERPEGSVSTLKIQRTQQEDSAVYLCASSLALGGSVAFFGQGTRLTVV.

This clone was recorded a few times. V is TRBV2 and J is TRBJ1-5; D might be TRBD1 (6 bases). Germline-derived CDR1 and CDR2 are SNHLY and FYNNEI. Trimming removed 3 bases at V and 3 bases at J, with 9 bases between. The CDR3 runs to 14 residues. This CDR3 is CASSEAGDNQPQHF. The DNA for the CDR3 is TGTGCCAGCAGTGAGGCAGGGGACAATCAGCCCCAGCATTTT.

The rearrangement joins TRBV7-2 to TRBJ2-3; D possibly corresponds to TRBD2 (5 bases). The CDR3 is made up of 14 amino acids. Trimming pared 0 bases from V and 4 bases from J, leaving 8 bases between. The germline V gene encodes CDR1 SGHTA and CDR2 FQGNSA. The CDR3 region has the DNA TGTGCCAGCAGCTTAGCTCTAGCTCCAGATACGCAGTATTTT. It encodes CASSLALAPDTQYF. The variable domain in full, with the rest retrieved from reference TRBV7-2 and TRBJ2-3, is GAGVSQSPSNKVTEKGKDVELRCDPISGHTALYWYRQSLGQGLEFLIYFQGNSAPDKSGLPSDRFSAERTGGSVSTLTIQRTQQEDSAVYLCASSLALAPDTQYFGPGTRLTVL.